This TCR beta chain was sequenced for a study of identical twins. Whole-study results and caveats: The abundant beta clonotypes from cord blood had fewer insertions, and memory repertoires had none of this.

As to this clonotype: The antigen is unknown.

TCRdb fed the 5' RACE reads into MiXCR, producing one record per CDR3 protein. Of hundreds of thousands of distinct CDR3 sequences in the sample, 20% to 25% were seen once. Germline trimming cut 6 bases from V and 2 bases from J; bases unmatched to any gene: 10. CDR1 is LGHDT and CDR2 is YNNKEL in the germline V gene (reference sequence). This CDR3 spans 19 amino acids. These same records also appear under a second study, on T cells expressing NK-cell markers. That paper notes: Seven of the eight sequenced donors were classified as HCMV-seropositive, and one was classified as seronegative.

The source material was CD4+ T cells sorted from blood. This receptor was obtained from a woman aged 18-30 years in good health. The rearrangement joins TRBV3-1 to TRBJ2-2; TRBD2 matches 15 bases. CDR3 region: CASSRSGTSGGSNTGELFF. CDR3 nucleotide sequence: TGTGCCAGCAGTCGCTCCGGGACTAGCGGGGGGTCAAACACCGGGGAGCTGTTTTTT.